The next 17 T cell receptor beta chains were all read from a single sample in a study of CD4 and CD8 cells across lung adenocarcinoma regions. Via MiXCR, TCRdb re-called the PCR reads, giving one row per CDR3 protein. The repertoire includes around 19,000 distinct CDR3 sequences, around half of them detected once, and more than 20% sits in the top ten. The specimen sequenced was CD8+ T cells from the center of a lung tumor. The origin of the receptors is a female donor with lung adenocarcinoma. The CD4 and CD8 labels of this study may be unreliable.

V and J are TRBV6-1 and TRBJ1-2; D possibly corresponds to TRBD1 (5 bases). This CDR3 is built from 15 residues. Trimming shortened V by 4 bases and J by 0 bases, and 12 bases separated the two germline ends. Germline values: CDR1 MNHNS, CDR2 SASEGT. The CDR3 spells CASSGGTSANYGYTF. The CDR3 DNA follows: TGTGCCAGCAGTGGGGGGACGTCTGCTAACTATGGCTACACCTTC.

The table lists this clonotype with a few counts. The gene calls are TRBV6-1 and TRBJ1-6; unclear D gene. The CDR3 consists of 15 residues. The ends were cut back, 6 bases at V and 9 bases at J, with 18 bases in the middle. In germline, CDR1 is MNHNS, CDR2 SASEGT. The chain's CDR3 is CASRPRGEVISPLHF. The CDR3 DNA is TGTGCCAGCAGGCCCCGAGGCGAAGTAATTTCACCCCTCCACTTT.

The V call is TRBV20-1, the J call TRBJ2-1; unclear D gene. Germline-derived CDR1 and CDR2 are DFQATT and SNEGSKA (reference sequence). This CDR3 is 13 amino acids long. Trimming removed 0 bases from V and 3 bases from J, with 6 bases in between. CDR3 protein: CSAREVDYNEQFF. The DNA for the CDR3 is TGCAGTGCTAGAGAGGTGGACTACAATGAGCAGTTCTTC.

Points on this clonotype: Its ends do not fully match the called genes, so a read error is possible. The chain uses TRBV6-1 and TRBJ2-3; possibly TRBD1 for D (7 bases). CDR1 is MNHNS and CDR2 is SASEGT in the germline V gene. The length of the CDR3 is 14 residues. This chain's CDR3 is CAGRGVRAKSTQYF. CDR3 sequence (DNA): TGTGCCGGCAGGGGGGTGAGGGCCAAAAGCACGCAGTATTTC.

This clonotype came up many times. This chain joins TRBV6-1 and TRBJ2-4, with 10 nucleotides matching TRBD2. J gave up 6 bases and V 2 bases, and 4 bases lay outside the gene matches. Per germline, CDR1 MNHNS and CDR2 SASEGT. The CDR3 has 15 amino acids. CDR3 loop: CASSEMASGRNIQYF. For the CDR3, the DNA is TGTGCCAGCAGTGAAATGGCTAGCGGGAGAAACATTCAGTACTTC.

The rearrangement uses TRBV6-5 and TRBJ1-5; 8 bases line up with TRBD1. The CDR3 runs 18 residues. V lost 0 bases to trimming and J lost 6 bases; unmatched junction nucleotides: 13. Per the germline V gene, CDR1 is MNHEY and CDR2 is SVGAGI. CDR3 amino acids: CASSYSALSQGAIQPQHF. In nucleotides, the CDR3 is TGTGCCAGCAGTTACTCTGCGTTATCGCAGGGGGCTATTCAGCCCCAGCATTTT.

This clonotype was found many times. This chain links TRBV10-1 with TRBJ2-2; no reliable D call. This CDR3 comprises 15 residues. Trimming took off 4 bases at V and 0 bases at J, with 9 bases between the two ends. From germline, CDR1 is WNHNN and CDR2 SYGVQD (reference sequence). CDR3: CASSALGTNTGELFF. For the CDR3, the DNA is TGCGCCAGCAGTGCGTTGGGGACGAACACCGGGGAGCTGTTTTTT.

The CDR3 nucleotides read TGTGCCAGCAGTGGACTCGGGGCTTACTATGGCTACACCTTC. It translates to CASSGLGAYYGYTF. The chain combines TRBV25-1 with TRBJ1-2; D possibly corresponds to TRBD1 (5 bases). V lost 4 bases to trimming and J lost 3 bases, with 12 bases between them. Germline V gene lookup returns CDR1 MGHDK and CDR2 SYGVNS. CDR3 length: 14 residues.

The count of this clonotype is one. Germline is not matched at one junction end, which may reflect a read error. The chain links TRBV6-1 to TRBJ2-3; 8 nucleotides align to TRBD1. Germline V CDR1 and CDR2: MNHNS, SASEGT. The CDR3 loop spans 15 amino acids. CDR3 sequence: CASSAGQGATDTQYF. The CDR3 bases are TGTGCCAGCAGTGCGGGGCAGGGGGCCACAGATACGCAGTACTTT.

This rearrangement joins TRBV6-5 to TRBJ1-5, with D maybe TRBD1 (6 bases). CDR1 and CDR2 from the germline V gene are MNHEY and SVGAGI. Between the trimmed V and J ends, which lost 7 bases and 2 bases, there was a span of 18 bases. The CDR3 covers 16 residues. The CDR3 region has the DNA TGTGCCAGCACCGTAAGTGGGGGCAGGGGCAATCAGCCCCAGCATTTT. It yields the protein CASTVSGGRGNQPQHF.

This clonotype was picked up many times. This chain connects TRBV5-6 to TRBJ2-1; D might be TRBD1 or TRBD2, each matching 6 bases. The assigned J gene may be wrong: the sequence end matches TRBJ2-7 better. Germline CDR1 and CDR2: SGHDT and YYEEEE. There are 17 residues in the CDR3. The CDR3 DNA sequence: TGTGCCAGCAGCCCCTTAGAGGGACAAGACCGGGGGAGCGAGCAGTACGTC. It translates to CASSPLEGQDRGSEQYV.

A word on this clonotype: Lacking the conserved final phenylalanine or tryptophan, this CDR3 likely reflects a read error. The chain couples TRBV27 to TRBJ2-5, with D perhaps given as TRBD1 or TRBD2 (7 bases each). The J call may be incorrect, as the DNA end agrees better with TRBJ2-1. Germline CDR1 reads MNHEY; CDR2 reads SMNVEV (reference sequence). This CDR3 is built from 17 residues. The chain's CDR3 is CASRARGGAVGQESQFS. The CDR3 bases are TGTGCCAGCAGGGCCAGGGGGGGTGCTGTGGGGCAAGAGTCCCAGTTCTCG.

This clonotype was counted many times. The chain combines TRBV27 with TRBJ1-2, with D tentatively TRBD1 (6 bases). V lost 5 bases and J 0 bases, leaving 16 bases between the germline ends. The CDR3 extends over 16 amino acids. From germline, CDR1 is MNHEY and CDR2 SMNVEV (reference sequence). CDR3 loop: CASSTSGGPANYGYTF. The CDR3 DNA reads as TGTGCCAGCAGTACCTCCGGGGGCCCAGCTAACTATGGCTACACCTTC.

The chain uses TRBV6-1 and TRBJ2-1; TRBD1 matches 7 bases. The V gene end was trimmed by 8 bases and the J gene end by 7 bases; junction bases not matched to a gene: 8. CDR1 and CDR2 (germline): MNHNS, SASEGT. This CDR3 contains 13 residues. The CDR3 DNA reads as TGTGCCAGCCGACGACAGGGTGGGAATGAGCAGTTCTTC. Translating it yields CASRRQGGNEQFF.

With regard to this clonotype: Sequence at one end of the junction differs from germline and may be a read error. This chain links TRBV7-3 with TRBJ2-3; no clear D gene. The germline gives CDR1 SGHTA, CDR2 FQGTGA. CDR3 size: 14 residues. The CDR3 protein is CASSRRPPHETQYF. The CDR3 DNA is TGTGCCAGCAGCCGGAGACCCCCTCATGAGACCCAGTATTTC.

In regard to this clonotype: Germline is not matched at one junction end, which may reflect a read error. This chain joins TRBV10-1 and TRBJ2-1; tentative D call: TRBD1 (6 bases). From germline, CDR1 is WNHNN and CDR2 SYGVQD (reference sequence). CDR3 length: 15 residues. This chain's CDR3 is CASSEGDTEWSEQFF. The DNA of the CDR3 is TGCGCCAGCAGTGAGGGGGACACTGAGTGGAGTGAGCAGTTTTTT.

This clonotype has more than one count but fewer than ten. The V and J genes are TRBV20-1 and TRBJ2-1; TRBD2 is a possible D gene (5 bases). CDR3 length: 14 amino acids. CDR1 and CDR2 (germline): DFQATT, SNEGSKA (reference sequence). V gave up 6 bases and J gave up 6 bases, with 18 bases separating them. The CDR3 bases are TGCAGTGCCAGGACGGCCAGCGGTGGCAATGAGCAGTTCTTC. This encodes CSARTASGGNEQFF.